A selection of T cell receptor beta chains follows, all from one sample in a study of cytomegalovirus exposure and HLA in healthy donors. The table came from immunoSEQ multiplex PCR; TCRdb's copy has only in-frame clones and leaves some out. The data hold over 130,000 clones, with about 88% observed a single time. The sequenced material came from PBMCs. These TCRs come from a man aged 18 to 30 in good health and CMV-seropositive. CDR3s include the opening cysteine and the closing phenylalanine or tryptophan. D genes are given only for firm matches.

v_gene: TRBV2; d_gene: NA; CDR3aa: CASSVNRVANEKLFF
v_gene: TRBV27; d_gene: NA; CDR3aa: CASSLNPGVPGNTIYF
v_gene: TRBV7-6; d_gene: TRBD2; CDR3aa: CASSLEAGGRTGELFF
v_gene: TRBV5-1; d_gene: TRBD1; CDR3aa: CASSLYRGAGNTIYF
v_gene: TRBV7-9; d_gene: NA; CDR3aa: CASSLAQATGFF
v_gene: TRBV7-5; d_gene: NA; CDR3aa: CARSPVFMGLDQPQHF
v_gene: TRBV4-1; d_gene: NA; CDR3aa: CASSQFGTPNTGELFF
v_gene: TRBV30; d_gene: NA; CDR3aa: CAWSVNAGNYEQYF
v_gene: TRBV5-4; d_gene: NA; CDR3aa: CASSYLSGSFYEQYF
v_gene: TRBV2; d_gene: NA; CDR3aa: CASRGGAAHEQFF
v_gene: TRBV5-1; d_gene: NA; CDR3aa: CASSSTGPLGEQYF
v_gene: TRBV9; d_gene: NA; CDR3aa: CASSVGNREDYEQYF
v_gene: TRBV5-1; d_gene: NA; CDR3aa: CASSSGVRSNTDTQYF
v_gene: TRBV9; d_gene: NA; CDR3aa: CASSADSFERNTIYF
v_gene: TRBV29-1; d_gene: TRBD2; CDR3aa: CSVEVSGSSEQYF
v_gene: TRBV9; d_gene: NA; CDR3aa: CASSGLYRVGSPGNTIYF
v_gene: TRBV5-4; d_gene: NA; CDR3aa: CASSPGEATQYF
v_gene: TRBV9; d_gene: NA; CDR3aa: CASSVEGVVNQPQHF
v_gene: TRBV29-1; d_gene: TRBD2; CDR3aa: CSSSSGGSTEQFF
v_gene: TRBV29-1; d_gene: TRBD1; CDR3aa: CSGQDRGNTEAFF
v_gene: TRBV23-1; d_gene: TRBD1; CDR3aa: CASSHGDSSYEQYF
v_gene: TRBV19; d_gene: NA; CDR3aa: CASSNGMGNTIYF
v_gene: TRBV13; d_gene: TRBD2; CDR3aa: CASSQASGFGNEQFF
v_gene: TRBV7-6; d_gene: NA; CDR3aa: CASRDSHQAYEQYF
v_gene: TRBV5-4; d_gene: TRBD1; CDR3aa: CASSSWGDRDSGANVLTF
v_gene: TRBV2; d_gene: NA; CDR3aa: CASSALERYEQYF
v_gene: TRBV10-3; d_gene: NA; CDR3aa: CAISDARGRGNEQFF
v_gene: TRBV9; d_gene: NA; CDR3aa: CASSVRGDAGIETQYF
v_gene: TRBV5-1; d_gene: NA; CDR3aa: CASSVGGIEAFF
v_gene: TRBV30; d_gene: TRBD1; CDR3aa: CAWSRDRGYEQYF
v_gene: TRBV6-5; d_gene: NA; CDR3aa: CATRVDSSSYNEQFF
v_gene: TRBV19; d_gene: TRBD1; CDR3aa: CATRGQGSSPLHF
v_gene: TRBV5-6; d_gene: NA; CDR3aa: CASSTDSYEQYF
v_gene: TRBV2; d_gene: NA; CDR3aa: CATLERVATLFMNTEAFF
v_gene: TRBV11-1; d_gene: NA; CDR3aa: CASSTAGRHSGANVLTF
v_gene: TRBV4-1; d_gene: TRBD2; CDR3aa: CASSQDPLAGDLHYEQYF
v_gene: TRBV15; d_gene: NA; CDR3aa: CATSRSLGRPGGNTIYF
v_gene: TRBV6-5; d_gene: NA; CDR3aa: CASSYRGFSYEQYF
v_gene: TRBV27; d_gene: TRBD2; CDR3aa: CARGLINYEQYF
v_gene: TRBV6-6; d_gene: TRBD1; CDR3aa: CASSYLGQMGTQPQHF
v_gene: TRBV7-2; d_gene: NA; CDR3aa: CASGPVGYEQYF
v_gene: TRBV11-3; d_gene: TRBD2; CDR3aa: CASTMTGLAGEEQFF